Listed here are 6 T cell receptor beta chains from one sample, sequenced in a study of T cells in Graves' hyperthyroidism and ophthalmopathy. RNA transcripts gave rise to amplified TCR beta CDR3 regions. TCR CDR3 regions were first amplified by RT-PCR with HTBI primers. One entry per CDR3 protein, called by TCRdb with MiXCR from the multiplex PCR reads. The data show 530,000 or so distinct CDR3 sequences, approximately 17% seen once. Sequenced sample: blood. These receptors all stem from a woman between 18 and 30 years old with Graves' ophthalmopathy.

The V call is TRBV11-2, the J call TRBJ2-7, with 11 bases matching TRBD2. V dropped 5 bases and J dropped 3; count of bases not matched to a gene: 6. This CDR3 region has 15 residues. CDR1 is SGHAT, CDR2 FQNNGV, per germline. The CDR3 nucleotides read TGTGCCAGCAGCAAAGGGGGGACTAGCGGCTACGAGCAGTACTTC. This sequence encodes CASSKGGTSGYEQYF. The full variable domain, completed using reference TRBV11-2 and TRBJ2-7, is EAGVAQSPRYKIIEKRQSVAFWCNPISGHATLYWYQQILGQGPKLLIQFQNNGVVDDSQLPKDRFSAERLKGVDSTLKIQPAKLEDSAVYLCASSKGGTSGYEQYFGPGTRLTVT.

This clonotype turned up a few times. The J gene is TRBJ2-7, the V gene TRBV6-2 or TRBV6-3, with D perhaps matching TRBD1 (6 bases). V was trimmed by 2 bases and J by 5 bases, leaving 13 bases between them. This CDR3 is built from 14 residues. The germline gives CDR1 MNHEY, CDR2 SVGEGT. CDR3 in amino acids: CASSYSQGTHEQYF. For the CDR3, the DNA is TGTGCCAGCAGTTACAGCCAGGGGACCCACGAGCAGTACTTC.

This clonotype was picked up a small number of times. This chain connects TRBV19 to TRBJ2-7; D may be TRBD1 (6 bases). This CDR3 comprises 13 residues. In germline, CDR1 is LNHDA, CDR2 SQIVND (reference sequence). Trimming shortened V by 9 bases and J by 0 bases, and 12 bases separated the two germline ends. The CDR3 DNA reads as TGTGCCAGCGCTCTGGACAGCTCCTACGAGCAGTACTTC. It is translated as CASALDSSYEQYF.

Many counts were recorded for this clonotype. DNA of the CDR3: TGTGCCAGCAGGTCAACCTTAGGGGGCCCTCCCTACGAGCAGTACTTC. It translates to CASRSTLGGPPYEQYF. The chain combines TRBV28 with TRBJ2-7; 7 nucleotides agree with TRBD1. J gave up 2 bases and V 6 bases, and 13 bases lay outside the gene matches. The CDR3 totals 16 residues. Germline V gene lookup returns CDR1 MDHEN and CDR2 SYDVKM.

The J gene is TRBJ2-3, the V gene TRBV5-1; TRBD2 matches at 11 bases. Germline trimming cut 5 bases from V and 5 bases from J; bases unmatched to any gene: 10. CDR3 length: 16 amino acids. Germline CDR1 and CDR2: SGHRS and YFSETQ. The DNA for the CDR3 is TGCGCCAGCAGATACCCCGTAGCGGGGGGGGGAGATACGCAGTATTTT. Translating gives CASRYPVAGGGDTQYF.

This clonotype was found a few times. The chain joins TRBV7-9 to TRBJ2-1; D is possibly TRBD2 (6 bases). CDR1 is SEHNR, CDR2 FQNEAQ, per germline (reference sequence). Trimming cost V 5 bases and J 0 bases, with 17 bases left between them. CDR3 length equals 17 residues. In DNA, the CDR3 is TGTGCCAGCAGCCCCTCAACAGCTAGCGACTCCTACAATGAGCAGTTCTTC. Protein sequence: CASSPSTASDSYNEQFF.